The 28 T cell receptor beta chains below come from one sample, sequenced in a study of T-cell memory formation after mild COVID-19. TCRdb called the 5' RACE reads again in MiXCR, with one record for every CDR3 protein. The table has roughly 250,000 distinct CDR3 sequences, approximately 16% seen once. The sequencing sample was made of PBMCs or a T cell subset sorted from them (not recorded which). The origin of the receptors is a man aged 18 to 30 who had mild COVID-19 (a few samples of this study predate the infection). Cell type and time point are not known.

The J gene is TRBJ1-2, the V gene TRBV6-2 or TRBV6-3; tentatively, D is TRBD1 (5 bases). The V gene's germline CDR1 is MNHEY and CDR2 SVGEGT. The CDR3 sequence is 16 residues long. Trimming shortened V by 5 bases and J by 4 bases, and 20 bases separated the two germline ends. The CDR3 loop is CASSHRDGRNPYGYTF. Written as DNA, the CDR3 is TGTGCCAGCAGTCATCGGGACGGACGAAACCCCTATGGCTACACCTTC.

This sequence joins TRBV6-5 and TRBJ1-2; D ambiguous. The V gene's germline CDR1 is MNHEY and CDR2 SVGAGI. CDR3 length: 14 amino acids. Deletions cut 8 bases from V and 1 base from J, with 14 bases between. CDR3 region: CASARGLGNYGYTF. The CDR3 region has the DNA TGTGCCAGCGCTCGGGGTCTCGGTAACTATGGCTACACCTTC.

This clonotype has more than one count but fewer than ten. The J gene is TRBJ1-2, the V gene TRBV29-1; no clear D. This CDR3 comprises 12 residues. The germline gives CDR1 SQVTM, CDR2 ANQGSEA. V was pared by 3 bases and J by 2 bases, with 7 bases between. The CDR3: CSVDRLNYGYTF. For the CDR3, the DNA is TGCAGCGTTGACAGACTCAACTATGGCTACACCTTC.

The genes are TRBV5-1 and TRBJ2-1, with TRBD2 matching 8 bases. Germline loops: CDR1 SGHRS, CDR2 YFSETQ. The V gene end was trimmed by 1 base and the J gene end by 4 bases; junction bases not matched to a gene: 4. The CDR3 has 15 amino acids. This CDR3 reads CASSLLSSGYNEQFF. The DNA of the CDR3 is TGCGCCAGCAGCTTGCTCTCTAGCGGGTACAATGAGCAGTTCTTC.

The chain carries TRBV7-9 and TRBJ2-5; D unclear. This CDR3 contains 15 residues. Germline V gene lookup returns CDR1 SEHNR and CDR2 FQNEAQ (reference sequence). Trimming cost V 2 bases and J 2 bases, with 12 bases left between them. The CDR3 protein is CASSLFSLKQETQYF. CDR3 DNA sequence: TGTGCCAGCAGCTTATTTTCACTGAAACAAGAGACCCAGTACTTC.

This rearrangement joins TRBV5-4 to TRBJ2-1, with 12 bases that match TRBD2. Germline V lookup: CDR1 SGHNT, CDR2 YYREEE (reference sequence). Trimming cost V 4 bases and J 9 bases; bases outside gene matches: 11. The CDR3 is 16 residues long. CDR3 residues: CASSPSTLAGGAEQFF. The CDR3 DNA reads as TGTGCCAGCAGCCCTTCCACGCTAGCGGGGGGGGCTGAGCAGTTCTTC.

DNA for the CDR3: TGTGCCAGCAGCCACCTACCGGGGAGGACAGATACGCAGTATTTT. Translating gives CASSHLPGRTDTQYF. The chain employs TRBV7-3 and TRBJ2-3; TRBD2 might be the D (6 bases). There are 15 residues in the CDR3. Trimming left V 5 bases short and J 3 bases short, with 15 bases between. From germline, CDR1 is SGHTA and CDR2 FQGTGA.

The rearrangement links TRBV4-2 to TRBJ2-1; 8 bases agree with TRBD1. Looked up from germline, CDR1 is LGHNA and CDR2 is YNFKEQ. The CDR3 loop spans 14 amino acids. With V trimmed by 1 base and J by 8 bases, 4 bases remained unmatched. CDR3 residues: CASSQVAGGDEQFF. The DNA of the CDR3 is TGTGCCAGCAGCCAAGTGGCAGGGGGCGATGAGCAGTTCTTC.

A few counts support this clonotype. This chain links TRBV18 with TRBJ1-2; D call uncertain. The CDR3 totals 18 residues. Germline lookup yields CDR1 KGHSH and CDR2 LQKENI. The germline V and J ends were trimmed by 2 bases and 8 bases, with 27 bases remaining between them. CDR3 loop: CASSPTQVSPLSARGYTF. The CDR3 nucleotides read TGTGCCAGCTCACCAACCCAAGTCTCTCCACTATCGGCTCGGGGCTACACCTTC.

J is TRBJ2-3 and V is TRBV7-2; no clear D. Trimming cost V 5 bases and J 4 bases, with 4 bases left between them. This CDR3 is 11 amino acids long. CDR1 and CDR2 from the germline V gene are SGHTA and FQGNSA. CDR3 sequence (DNA): TGTGCCAGCAGCAAAGCAGATACGCAGTATTTT. Its protein is CASSKADTQYF. Full variable domain (missing parts from reference TRBV7-2 and TRBJ2-3): GAGVSQSPSNKVTEKGKDVELRCDPISGHTALYWYRQSLGQGLEFLIYFQGNSAPDKSGLPSDRFSAERTGGSVSTLTIQRTQQEDSAVYLCASSKADTQYFGPGTRLTVL.

The J gene is TRBJ2-1, the V gene TRBV7-3; D possibly corresponds to TRBD1 (5 bases). This CDR3 has 17 amino acids. The germline gives CDR1 SGHTA, CDR2 FQGTGA. Trimming cost V 5 bases and J 1 base, with 18 bases left between them. CDR3 DNA: TGTGCCAGCAGCCCACTTCCTGCAAGGGGTTCCTACAATGAGCAGTTCTTC. Its translation: CASSPLPARGSYNEQFF.

This chain links TRBV5-1 with TRBJ1-2, with TRBD1 identical over 9 bases. V gave up 4 bases and J gave up 6 bases; unmatched junction bases: 10. Germline V gene lookup returns CDR1 SGHRS and CDR2 YFSETQ. CDR3 length equals 15 residues. The CDR3 DNA reads as TGCGCCAGCAGCAGACGGGACAGGGAAGGGAATGGCTACACCTTC. As protein: CASSRRDREGNGYTF.

This clonotype turned up a few times. The chain carries TRBV24-1 and TRBJ2-6; D gene unclear. The CDR3 spans 15 residues. Trimming stripped 4 bases from V and 4 bases from J, with 10 bases between. Germline assignment: CDR1 KGHDR and CDR2 SFDVKD. The CDR3 region is CATSDASLGANVLTF. Here the CDR3 DNA reads TGTGCCACCAGTGACGCGTCTCTGGGGGCCAACGTCCTGACTTTC.

This clonotype was detected a few times. The CDR3 spells CASKPLWVTEAFF. CDR3 coding DNA: TGTGCCAGCAAACCTCTTTGGGTGACTGAAGCTTTCTTT. The rearrangement links TRBV7-2 to TRBJ1-1; D is undetermined. Germline CDR1 SGHTA, CDR2 FQGNSA. V was trimmed by 7 bases and J by 5 bases, leaving 14 bases between them. The CDR3 spans 13 residues. The full variable domain, its missing parts supplied by reference TRBV7-2 and TRBJ1-1, is GAGVSQSPSNKVTEKGKDVELRCDPISGHTALYWYRQSLGQGLEFLIYFQGNSAPDKSGLPSDRFSAERTGGSVSTLTIQRTQQEDSAVYLCASKPLWVTEAFFGQGTRLTVV.

This chain joins TRBV5-1 and TRBJ2-7; 12 bases match TRBD1. Germline V gives CDR1 SGHRS, CDR2 YFSETQ. The trim removed 4 bases at V and 10 bases at J, leaving 12 bases unmatched. The CDR3 has 15 amino acids. DNA of the CDR3: TGCGCCAGCAGCCCGGGGCCCGGGACAGGGGGCGACCAGTACTTC. Protein sequence: CASSPGPGTGGDQYF.

The rearrangement links TRBV7-9 to TRBJ2-7, with TRBD1 matching 9 bases. This CDR3 is built from 15 residues. Germline V gene lookup returns CDR1 SEHNR and CDR2 FQNEAQ (reference sequence). V shed 5 bases, J shed 2 bases, and the junction held 7 bases outside the gene matches. The CDR3 loop is CASSPRDRETYEQYV. CDR3 nucleotide sequence: TGTGCCAGCAGCCCCCGGGACAGGGAAACCTACGAGCAGTACGTC.

The CDR3 DNA reads as TGTGCCAGCAGCTTAACTAGCGGGGCGGGCACCGGGGAGCTGTTTTTT. This sequence encodes CASSLTSGAGTGELFF. The chain is built from TRBV7-3 and TRBJ2-2; 8 bases align to TRBD2. CDR3 length: 16 amino acids. Unmatched junction bases numbered 4, after V lost 0 bases and J lost 4 bases. Germline CDR1 and CDR2: SGHTA and FQGTGA.

In this sample, this clonotype turned up a few times. The chain uses TRBV20-1 and TRBJ2-6, with no clear D. CDR3 length: 15 amino acids. Trimming pared 2 bases from V and 0 bases from J, leaving 8 bases between. The germline gives CDR1 DFQATT, CDR2 SNEGSKA (reference sequence). The CDR3 here is CSARQVPSGANVLTF. The CDR3 bases are TGCAGTGCTAGACAGGTCCCCTCTGGGGCCAACGTCCTGACTTTC.

A few counts support this clonotype. This chain connects TRBV4-3 to TRBJ2-3; D remains ambiguous. The germline V and J ends were trimmed by 2 bases and 0 bases, with 9 bases remaining between them. CDR3 length: 15 amino acids. CDR1 and CDR2 from the germline V gene are LGHNA and YSLEER. The CDR3 sequence: CASSQIQDSTDTQYF. CDR3 coding DNA: TGCGCCAGCAGCCAAATTCAGGACAGCACAGATACGCAGTATTTT.

The rearrangement links TRBV18 to TRBJ1-6; 9 bases agree with TRBD1. V gave up 3 bases and J gave up 11 bases; unmatched junction bases: 14. The germline V gene has CDR1 KGHSH and CDR2 LQKENI. The CDR3 spans 17 residues. The CDR3 region has the DNA TGTGCCAGCTCACCTTGGGACAGGGAAGGTTCCAAGGCACCCCTCCACTTT. This sequence encodes CASSPWDREGSKAPLHF.

The rearrangement links TRBV3-1 to TRBJ2-7; D may be TRBD1 or TRBD2 (5 bases each). The V gene's germline CDR1 is LGHDT and CDR2 YNNKEL (reference sequence). Trimming took off 4 bases at V and 2 bases at J, with 12 bases between the two ends. CDR3 length equals 14 residues. The CDR3 region has the DNA TGTGCCAGCAGCCGGGACCCCCATACCTACGAGCAGTACGTC. It is translated as CASSRDPHTYEQYV.

This clonotype was seen a few times. The J gene is TRBJ1-1, the V gene TRBV6-6; D unclear. The ends were cut back, 11 bases at V and 8 bases at J, with 21 bases in the middle. The length of the CDR3 is 13 residues. Germline V gene sequence: CDR1 MNHNY, CDR2 SVGAGI (reference sequence). The CDR3 coding sequence is TGTGCCTTACCTGGCCCCCATAGGGCCGAAGCTTTCTTT. Encoded protein: CALPGPHRAEAFF.

In its sample, this clonotype was seen a few times. The chain carries TRBV7-2 and TRBJ2-7; D is possibly TRBD2 (6 bases). V was shortened by 7 bases and J by 3 bases, with 16 bases between the two germline ends. Germline V lookup: CDR1 SGHTA, CDR2 FQGNSA. This CDR3 comprises 14 residues. CDR3 in amino acids: CASTPIAEGYEQYF. Written as DNA, the CDR3 is TGTGCCAGCACCCCGATAGCGGAGGGCTACGAGCAGTACTTC. Based on the CDR3 plus reference TRBV7-2 and TRBJ2-7, the full variable domain is GAGVSQSPSNKVTEKGKDVELRCDPISGHTALYWYRQSLGQGLEFLIYFQGNSAPDKSGLPSDRFSAERTGGSVSTLTIQRTQQEDSAVYLCASTPIAEGYEQYFGPGTRLTVT.

A few counts support this clonotype. Here the CDR3 reads CSAYPGGTDTQYF. The DNA for the CDR3 is TGCAGTGCTTACCCGGGGGGCACAGATACGCAGTATTTT. The chain is built from TRBV20-1 and TRBJ2-3; D may be TRBD2 (6 bases). Deletions cut 5 bases from V and 1 base from J, with 10 bases between. This CDR3 region has 13 residues. Per germline, CDR1 DFQATT and CDR2 SNEGSKA (reference sequence).

The table lists this clonotype with a few counts. The genes are TRBV4-2 and TRBJ1-1, with D tentatively TRBD1 (6 bases). The CDR3 contains 15 residues. Trimming removed 5 bases at V and 4 bases at J, with 17 bases between. CDR1 and CDR2 (germline): LGHNA, YNFKEQ. CDR3 sequence: CASSTQWGASTEAFF. The CDR3 DNA reads as TGTGCCAGCAGCACCCAATGGGGGGCGAGCACTGAAGCTTTCTTT.

This clonotype was detected a few times. V is TRBV5-1 and J is TRBJ1-4, with D perhaps TRBD1 (5 bases). The CDR3 is 16 residues long. The germline V gene has CDR1 SGHRS and CDR2 YFSETQ. Trimming stripped 0 bases from V and 0 bases from J, with 9 bases between. The CDR3 nucleotides read TGCGCCAGCAGCTTGGCAGGGATTGCAACTAATGAAAAACTGTTTTTT. Translation gives CASSLAGIATNEKLFF.

This clonotype was counted only a few times. The chain combines TRBV7-2 with TRBJ2-5, with D uncertain. Germline lookup yields CDR1 SGHTA and CDR2 FQGNSA. Trimming took off 8 bases at V and 2 bases at J, with 12 bases between the two ends. The CDR3 contains 13 residues. The CDR3 sequence: CASGIGQQETQYF. The CDR3 bases are TGTGCCAGCGGAATAGGGCAGCAAGAGACCCAGTACTTC.

This rearrangement joins TRBV6-6 to TRBJ1-4, with TRBD1 matching over 7 bases. With V trimmed by 0 bases and J by 4 bases, 5 bases remained unmatched. The CDR3 runs to 16 residues. Germline V gene data show CDR1 as MNHNY and CDR2 as SVGAGI (reference sequence). CDR3 loop: CASSYSGQLDNEKLFF. The CDR3 DNA follows: TGTGCCAGCAGTTACTCGGGACAGCTGGATAATGAAAAACTGTTTTTT.